These 3 T cell receptor beta chains were all obtained from the same sample, sequenced in a study of blood T cells in healthy people across ages. Then a second PCR, running about 6 to 12 cycles, was carried out with a sample-barcoded 5' primer and a J-beta primer mix. TCRdb reanalysed the 5' RACE reads using MiXCR and keeps one entry per CDR3 protein. The table includes about 590,000 distinct CDR3 sequences, under 30% detected once. The specimen was blood. These receptors all come from a woman of 80 years or more in good health.

The gene calls are TRBV12-3 or TRBV12-4 and TRBJ1-1, with 8 bases lining up with TRBD1. V was clipped by 3 bases and J by 5 bases; unmatched bases: 2. This CDR3 contains 13 residues. CDR3 sequence reads: CASSFRGLTEAFF. CDR3 DNA: TGTGCCAGCAGTTTCAGGGGGCTGACTGAAGCTTTCTTT.

This clonotype was recorded at least ten times. The rearrangement links TRBV5-5 to TRBJ2-1; tentatively, D is TRBD2 (6 bases). The V and J ends lost 1 base and 8 bases respectively, with 16 bases between them. The CDR3 has 15 residues. The V gene's germline CDR1 is SGHKS and CDR2 YYEKEE (reference sequence). The CDR3 DNA reads as TGTGCCAGCAGCTTGTCGGAGGGAATCTTCGATGAGCAGTTCTTC. It translates to CASSLSEGIFDEQFF. The full variable domain, rest sourced from reference TRBV5-5 and TRBJ2-1, is DAGVTQSPTHLIKTRGQQVTLRCSPISGHKSVSWYQQVLGQGPQFIFQYYEKEERGRGNFPDRFSARQFPNYSSELNVNALLLGDSALYLCASSLSEGIFDEQFFGPGTRLTVL.

This clonotype has only a few counts. J is TRBJ2-1 and V is TRBV25-1, with D possibly being TRBD1 or TRBD2 (5 bases each). This CDR3 has 15 residues. CDR1 is MGHDK, CDR2 SYGVNS, per germline. Trimming left V 3 bases short and J 5 bases short, with 14 bases between. DNA for the CDR3: TGTGCCAGCAGTGATTTGGGGCGGGCCGACAATGAGCAGTTCTTC. Encoded protein: CASSDLGRADNEQFF.